This TCR beta chain originates from a study of blood T cell repertoires in COVID-19. Study-wide background: From T cells, B-cell-depleted T cells, or PBMCs came the material, which was cDNA or gDNA.

Germline values: CDR1 MDHEN, CDR2 SYDVKM. This CDR3 region has 11 residues. V lost 5 bases to trimming and J lost 10 bases, with 9 bases between them. Clones were read by immunoSEQ multiplex PCR, and TCRdb kept only the in-frame ones, dropping some. The sample includes about 40,000 clones, around 79% of them seen just once. The chain employs TRBV28 and TRBJ2-1; D remains ambiguous. The source is a woman of 80 years or more with acute or convalescent COVID-19. Sequencing was done on a sample of peripheral blood. CDR3 sequence reads: CASSREQEQFF. DNA for the CDR3: TGTGCCAGCAGTCGTGAACAGGAGCAGTTCTTC.